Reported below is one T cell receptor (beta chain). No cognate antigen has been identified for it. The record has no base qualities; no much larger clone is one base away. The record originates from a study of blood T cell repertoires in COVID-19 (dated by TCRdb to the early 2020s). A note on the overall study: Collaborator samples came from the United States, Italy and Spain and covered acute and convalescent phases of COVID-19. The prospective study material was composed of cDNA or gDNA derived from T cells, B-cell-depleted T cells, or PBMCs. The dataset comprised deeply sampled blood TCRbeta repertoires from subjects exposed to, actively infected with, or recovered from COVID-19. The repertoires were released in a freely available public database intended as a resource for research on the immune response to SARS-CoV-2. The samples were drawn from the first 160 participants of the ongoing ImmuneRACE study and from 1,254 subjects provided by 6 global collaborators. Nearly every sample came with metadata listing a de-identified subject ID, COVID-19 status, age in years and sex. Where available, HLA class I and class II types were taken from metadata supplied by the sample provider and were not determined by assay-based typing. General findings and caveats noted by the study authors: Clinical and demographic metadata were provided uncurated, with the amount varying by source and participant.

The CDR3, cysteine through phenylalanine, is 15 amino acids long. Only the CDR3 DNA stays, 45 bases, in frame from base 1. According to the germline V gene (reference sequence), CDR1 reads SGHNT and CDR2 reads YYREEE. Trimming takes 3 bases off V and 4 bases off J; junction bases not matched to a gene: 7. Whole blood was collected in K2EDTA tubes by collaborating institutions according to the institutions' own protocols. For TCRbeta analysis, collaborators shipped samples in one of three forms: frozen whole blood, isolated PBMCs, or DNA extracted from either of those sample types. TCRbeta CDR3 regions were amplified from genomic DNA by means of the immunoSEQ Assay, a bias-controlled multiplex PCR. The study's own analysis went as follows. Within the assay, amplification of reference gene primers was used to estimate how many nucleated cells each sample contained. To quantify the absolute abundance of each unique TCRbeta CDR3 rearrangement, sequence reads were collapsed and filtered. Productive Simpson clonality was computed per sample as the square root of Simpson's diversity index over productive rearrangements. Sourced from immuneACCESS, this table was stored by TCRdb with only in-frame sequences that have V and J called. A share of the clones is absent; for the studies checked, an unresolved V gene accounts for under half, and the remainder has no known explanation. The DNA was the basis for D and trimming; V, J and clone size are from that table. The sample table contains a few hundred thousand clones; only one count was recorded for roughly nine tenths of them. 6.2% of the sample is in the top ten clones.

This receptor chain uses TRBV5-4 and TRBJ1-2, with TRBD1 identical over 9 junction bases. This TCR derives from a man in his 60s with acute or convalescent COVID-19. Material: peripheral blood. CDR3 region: CASSWAGQGLYGYTF. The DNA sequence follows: TGTGCCAGCAGCTGGGCGGGACAGGGTCTCTATGGCTACACCTTC. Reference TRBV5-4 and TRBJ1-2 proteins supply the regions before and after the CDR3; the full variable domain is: ETGVTQSPTHLIKTRGQQVTLRCSSQSGHNTVSWYQQALGQGPQFIFQYYREEENGRGNFPPRFSGLQFPNYSSELNVNALELDDSALYLCASSWAGQGLYGYTFGSGTRLTVV.